Sequencing of this TCR beta chain was carried out in a study of T cell responses to AZD1222 COVID-19 vaccine. Findings and caveats of the study: In a largely white British group with more females than males, clonal diversity was possibly underestimated.

The V and J ends lost 4 bases and 1 base, in that order; junction bases with no gene match: 2. CDR3 length: 16 residues. Germline-derived CDR1 and CDR2 are MDHEN and SYDVKM. The method was immunoSEQ multiplex PCR; TCRdb's version includes in-frame clones alone and lacks a portion of them. The sample records 120,000 to 150,000 clones, approximately 78% being singletons. This clone was picked up a small number of times. The antigen remains unidentified. J is TRBJ2-1 and V is TRBV28; 12 positions agree with TRBD2. The clonotype comes from an adult in good health. Source: peripheral blood, taken on day 0 of MenACWY control vaccination. CDR3: CASSWTSGESYNEQFF. The CDR3 nucleotides read TGTGCCAGCAGTTGGACTAGCGGGGAGTCCTACAATGAGCAGTTCTTC.